This T cell receptor beta chain was recorded in a study of blood T cells in healthy people across ages. Looking at the study overall: Template-switching capture recovered about one barcoded beta molecule per two T cells.

Each of the donors had roughly 9.4 milliliters of peripheral blood drawn into EDTA-treated Vacutainer tubes. Overall study results and limits: Investigators viewed diversity estimates from one million T cells as underestimates, the study reported.

The CDR3 length is 12 residues. V was clipped by 5 bases and J by 4 bases, with 8 bases between them. With a J-beta primer mix and a sample-barcoded 5' primer, a second PCR ran about 7 to 12 cycles. TCRdb used MiXCR to reprocess the 5' RACE reads, holding one entry per CDR3 protein. The table shows about 1,400,000 distinct CDR3 sequences, with almost 60% occurring only once. In regard to this clonotype: Antigen: not known.

This TCR was sampled from a man between 18 and 35 years old in good health. The chain has TRBV12-3 or TRBV12-4 and TRBJ2-5, with D hard to call. Material: blood. The CDR3 region is CASSGRVETQYF. The CDR3 DNA follows: TGTGCCAGCAGTGGTAGGGTAGAGACCCAGTACTTC.